This TCR beta chain was identified in a study of Ad26.COV2.S vaccination and SARS-CoV-2 variants. Study background: As a participant in COV1001, the donor was in the Ad26.COV2.S trial arm.

General observations from the study: The breadth of spike-specific CD8+ and CD4+ T cell responses after vaccination was reportedly substantial.

Treatment given: around 19 received Ad26.COV2.S at low or high dose, single or two shots; roughly 5 received placebo; per-sample allocation not given. All samples were drawn on day 63, counting from the first vaccine or placebo injection. A Boston adult aged 18-55 years was the donor. Worth noting for this clone: Antigen specificity is unknown.

Profiled with immunoSEQ multiplex PCR; TCRdb holds only in-frame clones, not every one. The sample consists of a few hundred thousand clones, around 85% of them appearing once. Germline V CDR1 and CDR2: KGHSH, LQKENI. V lost 3 bases to trimming and J lost 2 bases; unmatched junction nucleotides: 8. CDR3 length equals 16 residues. The rearrangement joins TRBV18 to TRBJ2-3, with 7 bases lining up with TRBD2. The sequence was collected from a person aged 18-60 years who received the Ad26.COV2.S COVID-19 vaccine or a placebo. The sample here was peripheral blood, taken in a trial of Ad26.COV2.S vaccine versus placebo. CDR3 DNA sequence: TGTGCCAGCTCACCGGTCCTAGCGGCTGTCACAGATACGCAGTATTTT. The encoded protein is CASSPVLAAVTDTQYF. The whole variable domain, filled in from reference TRBV18 and TRBJ2-3, reads NAGVMQNPRHLVRRRGQEARLRCSPMKGHSHVYWYRQLPEEGLKFMVYLQKENIIDESGMPKERFSAEFPKEGPSILRIQQVVRGDSAAYFCASSPVLAAVTDTQYFGPGTRLTVL.